At least ten counts were recorded for the clone carrying this T cell receptor (beta chain). Antigen unknown. The entry originates in a study of T-cell reconstitution after alpha-beta-depleted transplantation in children. Study results and limitations: Several hundred graft clones that had expanded were reportedly the source of alpha-beta T cells about two months after transplant. Surviving thymic progenitors and recipient T cells were the source of high TCRbeta diversity at day 60 in some patients.

The CDR3 covers 15 residues. Germline V lookup: CDR1 MDHEN, CDR2 SYDVKM. V lost 5 bases, J lost 0 bases, and 12 bases lay in between. Unique molecular identifiers were incorporated during preparation of the TCRbeta library. Each CDR3 protein is one row after TCRdb ran MiXCR on the PCR reads. The table shows hundreds of thousands of distinct CDR3 sequences, with 11% occurring only once. The sequenced sample was peripheral blood, obtained 180 days after TCRalphabeta/CD19-depleted stem cell transplant. This TCR was sampled from a male patient under 10 years old who had a stem cell transplant for chronic granulomatous disease, so the T cells may come from the graft donor. The rearrangement joins TRBV28 to TRBJ2-3; D remains unclear. Here the CDR3 DNA reads TGTGCCAGCAGTCTCCAACACCCAAGCACAGATACGCAGTATTTT. Protein sequence: CASSLQHPSTDTQYF.